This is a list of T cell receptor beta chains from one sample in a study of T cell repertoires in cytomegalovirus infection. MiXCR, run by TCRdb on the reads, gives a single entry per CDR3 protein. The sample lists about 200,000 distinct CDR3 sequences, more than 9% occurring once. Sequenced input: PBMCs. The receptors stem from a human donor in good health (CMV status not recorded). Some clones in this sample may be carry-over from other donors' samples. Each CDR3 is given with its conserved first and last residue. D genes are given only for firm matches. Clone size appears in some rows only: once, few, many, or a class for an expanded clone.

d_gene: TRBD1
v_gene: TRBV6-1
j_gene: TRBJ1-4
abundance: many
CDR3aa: CASSEGTGGQKLFF
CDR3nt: TGTGCCAGCAGTGAAGGGACAGGGGGGCAAAAACTGTTTTTT

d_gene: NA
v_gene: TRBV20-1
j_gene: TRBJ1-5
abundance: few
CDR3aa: CSAITSGDVGQPQHF
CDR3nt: TGCAGTGCTATTACTTCCGGGGACGTTGGTCAGCCCCAGCATTTT

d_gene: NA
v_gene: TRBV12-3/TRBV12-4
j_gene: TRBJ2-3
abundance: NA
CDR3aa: CASSLLGHPTDTQYF
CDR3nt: TGTGCCAGCAGTTTGTTGGGTCACCCCACAGATACGCAGTATTTT

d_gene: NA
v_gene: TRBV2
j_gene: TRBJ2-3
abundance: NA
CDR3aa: CASSEAQDPPDTQYF
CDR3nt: TGTGCCAGCAGTGAAGCCCAGGATCCTCCAGATACGCAGTATTTT

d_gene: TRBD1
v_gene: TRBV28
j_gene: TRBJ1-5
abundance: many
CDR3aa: CASSSPTGKSNQPQHF
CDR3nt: TGTGCCAGCAGTTCCCCGACAGGGAAGAGCAATCAGCCCCAGCATTTT

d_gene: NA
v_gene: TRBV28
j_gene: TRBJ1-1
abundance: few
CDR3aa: CASSPSLGPNTEAFF
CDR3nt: TGTGCCAGCAGCCCCTCTTTAGGGCCGAACACTGAAGCTTTCTTT

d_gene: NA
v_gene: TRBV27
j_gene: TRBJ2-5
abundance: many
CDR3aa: CASSLDSLEETQYF
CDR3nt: TGTGCCAGCAGCCTGGACTCCCTAGAAGAGACCCAGTACTTC

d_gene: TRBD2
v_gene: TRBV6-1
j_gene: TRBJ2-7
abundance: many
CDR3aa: CASGGGLAGGVYEQYF
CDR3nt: TGTGCCAGCGGAGGGGGACTAGCGGGAGGGGTCTACGAGCAGTACTTC

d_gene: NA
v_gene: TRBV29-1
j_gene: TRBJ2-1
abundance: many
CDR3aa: CSVLTDLVGQFF
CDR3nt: TGCAGCGTGCTGACCGATCTGGTCGGGCAGTTCTTC

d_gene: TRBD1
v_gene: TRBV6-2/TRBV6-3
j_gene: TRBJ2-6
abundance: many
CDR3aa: CASSSALGQGGISGANVLTF
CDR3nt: TGTGCCAGCAGTTCCGCCCTTGGACAGGGCGGGATCTCTGGGGCCAACGTCCTGACTTTC

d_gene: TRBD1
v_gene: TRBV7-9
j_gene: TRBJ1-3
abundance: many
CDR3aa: CASSGGQGYGNTIYF
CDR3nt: TGTGCCAGCAGCGGTGGACAGGGTTACGGAAACACCATATATTTT

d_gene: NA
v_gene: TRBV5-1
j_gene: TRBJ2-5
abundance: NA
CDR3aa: CASSLGTDQETQYF
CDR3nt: TGCGCCAGCAGCTTGGGGACAGACCAAGAGACCCAGTACTTC

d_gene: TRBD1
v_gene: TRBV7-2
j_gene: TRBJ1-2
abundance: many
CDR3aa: CASSLAHYDRGANGYTF
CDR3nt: TGTGCCAGCAGCTTAGCGCATTACGACAGGGGCGCCAATGGCTACACCTTC

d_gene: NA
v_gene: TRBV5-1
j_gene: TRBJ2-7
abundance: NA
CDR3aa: CASSLVAEASYEQDF
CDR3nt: TGCGCCAGCAGCTTGGTGGCGGAAGCCTCCTACGAGCAGGACTTC

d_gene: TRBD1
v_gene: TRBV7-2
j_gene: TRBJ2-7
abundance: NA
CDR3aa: CASSQTGTDIYEQYF
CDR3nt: TGTGCCAGCAGCCAAACCGGGACAGACATCTACGAGCAGTACTTC

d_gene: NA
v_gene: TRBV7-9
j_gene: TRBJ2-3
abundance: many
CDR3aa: CASSLPQSGGWGTDTQYF
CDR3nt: TGTGCCAGCAGCTTACCTCAATCGGGGGGCTGGGGCACAGATACGCAGTATTTT

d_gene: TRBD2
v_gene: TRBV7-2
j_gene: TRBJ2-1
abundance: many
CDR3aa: CASSFSLAGDNEQFF
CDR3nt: TGTGCCAGCAGCTTTTCACTAGCGGGGGACAATGAGCAGTTCTTC

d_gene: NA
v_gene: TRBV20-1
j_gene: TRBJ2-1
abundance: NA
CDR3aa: CSAGRCRALSYNEQFF
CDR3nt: TGCAGTGCCGGACGGTGCAGGGCCCTTTCCTACAATGAGCAGTTCTTC

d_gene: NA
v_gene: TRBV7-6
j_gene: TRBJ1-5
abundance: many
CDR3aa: CASSPHHQGMVGQPQHF
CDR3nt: TGTGCTAGCAGCCCTCATCACCAGGGGATGGTTGGTCAGCCCCAGCATTTT

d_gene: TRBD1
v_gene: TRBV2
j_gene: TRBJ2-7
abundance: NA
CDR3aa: CASRTGGLSYEQYF
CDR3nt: TGTGCCAGCAGGACAGGGGGCCTATCCTACGAGCAGTACTTC

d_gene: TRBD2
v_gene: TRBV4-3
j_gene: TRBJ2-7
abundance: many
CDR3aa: CASSQGLEAYEQYF
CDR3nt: TGCGCCAGCAGCCAGGGACTAGAGGCCTACGAGCAGTACTTC

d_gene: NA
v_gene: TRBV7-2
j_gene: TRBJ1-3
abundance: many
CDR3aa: CASSFGGGGNTIYF
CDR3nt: TGTGCCAGCAGCTTCGGGGGGGGCGGAAACACCATATATTTT

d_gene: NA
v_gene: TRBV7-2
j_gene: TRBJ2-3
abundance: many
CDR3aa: CASSSLQGGNTQYF
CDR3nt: TGTGCCAGCAGCTCCTTACAGGGCGGGAATACGCAGTATTTT

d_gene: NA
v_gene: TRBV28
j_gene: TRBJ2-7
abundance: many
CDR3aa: CASSFAGVEQYF
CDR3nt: TGTGCCAGCAGTTTCGCAGGGGTCGAGCAGTACTTC